Shown below are 32 T cell receptor beta chains from a single sample sequenced in a study of blood T cell repertoires in COVID-19. Repertoires were generated with immunoSEQ multiplex PCR, while TCRdb's copy carries only in-frame clones and drops some. The sample includes around 200,000 clones, around 86% of them seen just once. Source material: peripheral blood. All receptors come from a woman older than 75 in a cohort sampled during active or convalescent COVID-19.

The chain links TRBV5-1 to TRBJ2-3; the D gene is possibly TRBD2 (7 bases). CDR3 length: 16 amino acids. The V and J ends lost 1 base and 1 base respectively, with 13 bases between them. Per the germline V gene, CDR1 is SGHRS and CDR2 is YFSETQ. CDR3 DNA: TGCGCCAGCAGCTTGTGGGGGGGCGCTGGCACAGATACGCAGTATTTT. This encodes CASSLWGGAGTDTQYF.

This clone was picked up one time. The chain has TRBV6-5 and TRBJ2-5; 13 bases are a match to TRBD2. This CDR3 is 15 amino acids long. Germline CDR1 MNHEY, CDR2 SVGAGI. Losses at the gene ends were 6 bases for V and 1 base for J; bases not matched to a gene: 2. The CDR3 coding sequence is TGTGCCAGCAGCGGGACTAGCGGGACCCAAGAGACCCAGTACTTC. Protein: CASSGTSGTQETQYF.

This chain uses TRBV9 with TRBJ1-6; D not resolved. This CDR3 is 12 amino acids long. From germline, CDR1 is SGDLS and CDR2 YYNGEE. Trimming stripped 2 bases from V and 14 bases from J, with 11 bases between. CDR3: CASSVGPGSLHF. Written as DNA, the CDR3 is TGTGCCAGCAGCGTTGGTCCGGGATCCCTCCACTTT.

V gene TRBV5-1 combines with J gene TRBJ2-7; 7 positions match TRBD1. The germline CDR1 and CDR2 sequences are SGHRS and YFSETQ. The CDR3 is 15 residues long. J lost 0 bases, V lost 3 bases, and 6 bases had no gene match. CDR3 loop: CASSYGTANSYEQYF. In DNA, the CDR3 is TGCGCCAGCAGCTACGGGACAGCCAACTCCTACGAGCAGTACTTC. The whole variable domain, remainder taken from reference TRBV5-1 and TRBJ2-7, is KAGVTQTPRYLIKTRGQQVTLSCSPISGHRSVSWYQQTPGQGLQFLFEYFSETQRNKGNFPGRFSGRQFSNSRSEMNVSTLELGDSALYLCASSYGTANSYEQYFGPGTRLTVT.

The genes are TRBV5-1 and TRBJ2-6; D not resolved. The germline V gene has CDR1 SGHRS and CDR2 YFSETQ. The V end lost 1 base, the J end lost 1 base, and 6 bases lay between the germline ends. The length of the CDR3 is 15 residues. CDR3 sequence: CASSLSLSGANVLTF. In nucleotides, the CDR3 is TGCGCCAGCAGCTTGAGCCTTTCTGGGGCCAACGTCCTGACTTTC.

The genes are TRBV9 and TRBJ2-2, with 7 nucleotides matching TRBD2. The germline V gene encodes CDR1 SGDLS and CDR2 YYNGEE. Losses at the gene ends were 4 bases for V and 6 bases for J; bases not matched to a gene: 9. The CDR3 is 15 amino acids. The CDR3 spells CASSFSSGSPGELFF. CDR3 DNA sequence: TGTGCCAGCAGCTTTTCTAGCGGATCTCCCGGGGAGCTGTTTTTT.

This chain links TRBV24-1 with TRBJ1-2, with 11 bases that match TRBD1. The CDR3 spans 16 residues. V shed 3 bases and J 4 bases; nucleotides not matched to a gene: 6. Germline V gene sequence: CDR1 KGHDR, CDR2 SFDVKD. The CDR3 DNA sequence: TGTGCCACCAGTGATGCAGGACAGGGGGCTTCCTATGGCTACACCTTC. This codes for CATSDAGQGASYGYTF.

The gene calls are TRBV13 and TRBJ1-2, with a tentative D call TRBD1 (5 bases). Germline CDR1 is PRHDT and CDR2 is FYEKMQ (reference sequence). Trimming shortened V by 6 bases and J by 4 bases, and 12 bases separated the two germline ends. CDR3 size: 13 residues. The CDR3 loop is CASSYWGPYGYTF. CDR3 coding DNA: TGTGCCAGCAGTTATTGGGGCCCCTATGGCTACACCTTC.

This chain uses TRBV3-1 (or the pseudogene TRBV3-2) with TRBJ2-7; 7 bases are a match to TRBD1. The CDR3 is 15 amino acids. Unmatched junction bases numbered 10, after V lost 4 bases and J lost 4 bases. Germline assignment: CDR1 LGHDT and CDR2 YNNKEL (reference sequence). The CDR3 bases are TGTGCCAGCAGCCCGAGGGGGCAGGGTTTGTACGAGCAGTACTTC. It codes for CASSPRGQGLYEQYF.

The chain joins TRBV5-4 to TRBJ1-2; 11 bases fit TRBD1. J was trimmed by 0 bases and V by 5 bases; bases with no gene match: 6. Germline V gene sequence: CDR1 SGHNT, CDR2 YYREEE (reference sequence). The CDR3 consists of 16 residues. The CDR3: CASRWDRGKANYGYTF. CDR3 sequence (DNA): TGTGCCAGCAGATGGGACAGGGGGAAAGCTAACTATGGCTACACCTTC.

The gene calls are TRBV7-9 and TRBJ2-1, with TRBD2 matching over 9 bases. V gave up 5 bases and J gave up 7 bases; unmatched junction bases: 12. This CDR3 is 16 amino acids long. Germline V gene sequence: CDR1 SEHNR, CDR2 FQNEAQ (reference sequence). The CDR3 sequence is CASSGTRLAVTNEQFF. In DNA form, the CDR3 reads TGTGCCAGCAGCGGGACCCGACTAGCGGTTACGAATGAGCAGTTCTTC.

The rearrangement uses TRBV7-2 and TRBJ1-6, with TRBD1 as a possible D gene (6 bases). The CDR3 is made up of 15 amino acids. The germline gives CDR1 SGHTA, CDR2 FQGNSA. V lost 3 bases to trimming and J lost 7 bases, with 13 bases between them. CDR3 DNA: TGTGCCAGCAGCTTTCGCACAGGGTACAATTCACCCCTCCACTTT. Its protein product is CASSFRTGYNSPLHF.

This chain connects TRBV3-1 (or the pseudogene TRBV3-2) to TRBJ2-1; TRBD2 matches at 12 bases. J gave up 8 bases and V 6 bases, and 11 bases lay outside the gene matches. The CDR3 spans 16 residues. The V gene's germline CDR1 is LGHDT and CDR2 YNNKEL (reference sequence). As DNA, the CDR3 is TGTGCCAGCAGTAGGGAACTAGCGGGAGGCACGGATGAGCAGTTCTTC. Its translation: CASSRELAGGTDEQFF.

The chain has TRBV2 and TRBJ2-5; no reliable D call. V was trimmed by 7 bases and J by 5 bases, leaving 14 bases between them. CDR3 length equals 13 residues. The germline CDR1 and CDR2 sequences are SNHLY and FYNNEI. The chain's CDR3 is CASTVLPKETQYF. CDR3 nucleotides: TGTGCCAGCACGGTTCTCCCCAAGGAGACCCAGTACTTC.

The chain links TRBV3-1 (or the pseudogene TRBV3-2) to TRBJ2-1, with 9 nucleotides matching TRBD2. Trimming took 2 bases from V and 7 from J; bases not matched to a gene: 0. In germline, CDR1 is LGHDT, CDR2 YNNKEL (reference sequence). The CDR3 runs 13 residues. The CDR3 DNA reads TGTGCCAGCAGCCAACTAGCGGGAAATGAGCAGTTCTTC. Its translation is CASSQLAGNEQFF.

The V call is TRBV6-5, the J call TRBJ1-2; D not resolved. The CDR3 runs 15 residues. The germline gives CDR1 MNHEY, CDR2 SVGAGI. The V end lost 7 bases, the J end lost 4 bases, and 19 bases lay between the germline ends. CDR3 bases: TGTGCCAGCACGACGCTAGACCTAGCCCTCTATGGCTACACCTTC. This codes for CASTTLDLALYGYTF.

The V and J genes are TRBV12-5 and TRBJ2-1; D perhaps matches TRBD2 (6 bases). V lost 2 bases, J lost 5 bases, and 13 bases lay in between. The CDR3 runs 15 residues. Germline V gene sequence: CDR1 LGHNT, CDR2 FRNRAP. The DNA for the CDR3 is TGTGCTAGTGGTTTGTCCCCTGGGGGGAACAATGAGCAGTTCTTC. Translation gives CASGLSPGGNNEQFF.

This clone occurred a few times. The chain is built from TRBV9 and TRBJ1-5, with a tentative D call TRBD1 (6 bases). Germline loops: CDR1 SGDLS, CDR2 YYNGEE. With 0 bases removed from V and 6 bases from J, the gap between germline ends came to 10 bases. The CDR3 contains 14 residues. The CDR3 loop reads CASSVEGGAQPQHF. The CDR3 region has the DNA TGTGCCAGCAGCGTAGAAGGGGGGGCTCAGCCCCAGCATTTT. The whole variable domain, remainder taken from reference TRBV9 and TRBJ1-5, is DSGVTQTPKHLITATGQRVTLRCSPRSGDLSVYWYQQSLDQGLQFLIQYYNGEERAKGNILERFSAQQFPDLHSELNLSSLELGDSALYFCASSVEGGAQPQHFGDGTRLSIL.

The chain recombines TRBV4-1 with TRBJ1-4; D gene unclear. The germline V and J ends were trimmed by 2 bases and 8 bases, with 6 bases remaining between them. CDR1 is MGHRA, CDR2 YSYEKL, per germline. CDR3 size: 12 residues. CDR3 nucleotide sequence: TGCGCCAGCAGCCAACCGTTGGAAAAACTGTTTTTT. Its translation: CASSQPLEKLFF.

The chain employs TRBV9 and TRBJ1-2; no clear D gene. V was shortened by 0 bases and J by 8 bases, with 11 bases between the two germline ends. Looked up from germline, CDR1 is SGDLS and CDR2 is YYNGEE. The CDR3 runs 13 residues. Here the CDR3 reads CASSVDPSVGYTF. CDR3 nucleotides: TGTGCCAGCAGCGTAGACCCGAGCGTAGGCTACACCTTC.

This chain uses TRBV7-8 with TRBJ2-5, with TRBD2 identical over 11 bases. Germline V CDR1 and CDR2: SGHVS, FQNEAQ. Losses at the gene ends were 1 base for V and 5 bases for J; bases not matched to a gene: 6. This CDR3 is built from 16 residues. The DNA for the CDR3 is TGTGCCAGCAGCTTAGATCTAGCGGGGGGTTTTGAGACCCAGTACTTC. Its translation: CASSLDLAGGFETQYF. Full variable domain (missing parts from reference TRBV7-8 and TRBJ2-5): GAGVSQSPRYKVAKRGQDVALRCDPISGHVSLFWYQQALGQGPEFLTYFQNEAQLDKSGLPSDRFFAERPEGSVSTLKIQRTQQEDSAVYLCASSLDLAGGFETQYFGPGTRLLVL.

This chain connects TRBV9 to TRBJ2-7; 9 bases fit TRBD2. The CDR3 is 18 amino acids. Germline loops: CDR1 SGDLS, CDR2 YYNGEE. Trimming cost V 5 bases and J 2 bases; bases outside gene matches: 17. The CDR3 sequence: CASSSPRAGGLFTYEQYV. CDR3 sequence (DNA): TGTGCCAGCAGTAGTCCTAGGGCGGGAGGGCTCTTCACCTACGAGCAGTACGTC.

This sequence joins TRBV20-1 and TRBJ1-2; no clear D gene. The V end lost 3 bases, the J end lost 7 bases, and 9 bases lay between the germline ends. Per germline, CDR1 DFQATT and CDR2 SNEGSKA (reference sequence). CDR3 length equals 11 residues. CDR3 sequence: CSARRFSGYTF. Here the CDR3 DNA reads TGCAGTGCTAGGAGGTTCTCTGGCTACACCTTC.

J is TRBJ1-1 and V is TRBV6-5; no reliable D call. Germline assignment: CDR1 MNHEY and CDR2 SVGAGI. The CDR3 loop spans 14 amino acids. V was pared by 4 bases and J by 7 bases, with 16 bases between. The CDR3 loop is CASSWLQRKYEAFF. CDR3 coding DNA: TGTGCCAGCAGTTGGCTACAGAGAAAATATGAAGCTTTCTTT.

CDR3 residues: CASGGGPRNKNTEAFF. As DNA, the CDR3 is TGCGCCAGCGGCGGAGGGCCTCGAAATAAAAACACTGAAGCTTTCTTT. The V gene is TRBV10-2, the J gene TRBJ1-1; D call uncertain. The CDR3 length is 16 residues. V lost 8 bases to trimming and J lost 2 bases, with 21 bases between them. Germline V gene sequence: CDR1 WSHSY, CDR2 SAAADI.

The rearrangement joins TRBV5-5 to TRBJ2-3, with a tentative D call TRBD2 (5 bases). There are 15 residues in the CDR3. Germline lookup yields CDR1 SGHKS and CDR2 YYEKEE (reference sequence). Trimming removed 4 bases from V and 4 bases from J, with 16 bases in between. The CDR3 reads CASSLLANVADTQYF. CDR3 coding DNA: TGTGCCAGCAGCCTCCTAGCCAATGTGGCAGATACGCAGTATTTT.

This rearrangement joins TRBV5-1 to TRBJ2-3, with D perhaps matching TRBD1 (7 bases). In germline, CDR1 is SGHRS, CDR2 YFSETQ. Trimming took 6 bases from V and 3 from J, leaving 17 bases between them. This CDR3 contains 15 residues. The CDR3: CASTFRQGGTDTQYF. The CDR3 coding sequence is TGCGCCAGCACATTCAGACAGGGAGGAACAGATACGCAGTATTTT.

The chain is built from TRBV29-1 and TRBJ1-1; a weak D match, TRBD1 (6 bases). V was pared by 4 bases and J by 2 bases, with 14 bases between. There are 14 residues in the CDR3. From germline, CDR1 is SQVTM and CDR2 ANQGSEA. The chain's CDR3 is CSVAPGHRNTEAFF. In DNA form, the CDR3 reads TGCAGCGTTGCTCCGGGACACAGAAACACTGAAGCTTTCTTT.

The chain joins TRBV5-1 to TRBJ1-2, with D perhaps TRBD1 (5 bases). Trimming stripped 0 bases from V and 6 bases from J, with 9 bases between. The germline V gene has CDR1 SGHRS and CDR2 YFSETQ. This CDR3 is 13 amino acids long. The chain's CDR3 is CASSLEAGNGYTF. In DNA form, the CDR3 reads TGCGCCAGCAGCTTGGAGGCAGGGAATGGCTACACCTTC.

The chain recombines TRBV12-3 or TRBV12-4 with TRBJ2-2; D is unresolved. The CDR3 sequence is 12 residues long. V lost 4 bases and J 4 bases, leaving 4 bases between the germline ends. CDR3 sequence reads: CASSSGTGELFF. CDR3 DNA: TGTGCCAGCAGTTCGGGCACCGGGGAGCTGTTTTTT.

A single count supports this clone. The chain couples TRBV7-6 to TRBJ2-3, with 7 nucleotides matching TRBD1. This CDR3 is built from 15 residues. V lost 5 bases, J lost 2 bases, and 7 bases stayed unmatched. The germline gives CDR1 SGHVS, CDR2 FNYEAQ. The CDR3 DNA is TGTGCCAGCAGCACCCGGACAGGTTCCACAGATACGCAGTATTTT. The encoded protein is CASSTRTGSTDTQYF.

This chain joins TRBV18 and TRBJ2-7; possible D gene TRBD2, 5 bases. Germline V CDR1 and CDR2: KGHSH, LQKENI. The germline V and J ends were trimmed by 4 bases and 1 base, with 11 bases remaining between them. This CDR3 contains 14 residues. The DNA of the CDR3 is TGTGCCAGCTCACAACTAGGGTTGTCCTACGAGCAGTACTTC. Its protein is CASSQLGLSYEQYF.